This is a list of T cell receptor beta chains from one sample in a study of OX40 agonist ivuxolimab in advanced cancers. Produced via immunoSEQ multiplex PCR; TCRdb's table is partial and in-frame only. Seen here are fewer than 60,000 clones, around nine tenths observed once, and the top ten hold approximately 0.8%. The sample consisted of CD4+ or CD8+ T cells sorted from blood, taken in a trial of the OX40 agonist ivuxolimab. These receptors all come from an adult with an advanced solid tumor such as melanoma, head and neck, liver or kidney cancer. CDR3s leave out the opening cysteine and the closing phenylalanine or tryptophan. Where a row states a size, it is once, few, many or the class of an expanded clone; other rows omit it.

>TRBJ2-5|TRBV5-4|12|once
ASSSRDYQETQY
>TRBJ2-1|TRBV19|8|NA
ASGYNEQF
>TRBJ1-2|TRBV11-1|11|few
ASSLDRGPGYT
>TRBJ2-1|TRBV7-3|12|NA
ASSPRGGDNEQF
>TRBJ2-5|TRBV6-5|11|NA
ASRLAGEETQY
>TRBJ2-2|TRBV28|14|few
ASSLRVAWNTGELF
>TRBJ2-1|TRBV6-1|9|NA
ASGQGNEQF
>TRBJ2-1|TRBV4-2|15|NA
ASSPTRLAGGYNEQF
>TRBJ2-7|TRBV14|12|NA
ASSQVTGPYEQY
>TRBJ2-7|TRBV27|12|NA
ASATYRGWDEQY